The subject of this entry is one TCR beta chain. Its target antigen remains unknown. One base away there is no much larger clone; base qualities are not given. This record belongs to a study of identical twins (dated by TCRdb to 2016 to 2018). Describing the broader study: TCR alpha and beta repertoires from monozygotic twins, unrelated adults of various ages and cord blood were deep-sequenced to test whether fetal clonotypes persist. To rule out contamination, the twin experiments were replicated at different times with different library preparation protocols.

All donors were healthy Caucasians. The library relied on 5' RACE. TCRdb records Illumina HiSeq 2000 as the sequencer. A universal primer binding site was introduced by template switching, and a unique molecular identifier was present in the final cDNA, enabling accurate counting of TCR cDNA molecules. First-strand cDNA for TCR alpha and beta chains was synthesized from specific primers in the conserved constant-segment region. To control for contamination, every cDNA library was double barcoded, receiving both a SMART-Mk sample barcode and Illumina barcodes. TruSeq adapter sequences and Illumina sample barcodes were added in two successive PCR steps. The Illumina HiSeq platform was used with custom primers to sequence TCR alpha and beta cDNA libraries. The authors' analysis ran thus. MiGEC was used to process raw reads and extract unique molecular identifiers, and MiXCR was used to find CDR3 positions. For each individual, recombination models were inferred using an EM algorithm with the repgenHMM and IGoR tools. Shared clonotype analysis was performed with the tcR package in R, normalizing sharing by the product of cloneset sizes. To study raw recombination without the effects of thymic and clonal selection, out-of-frame nonproductive sequences were analyzed. Starting from the raw public reads, TCRdb applied fastp trimming at Q25, assembled clones with MiXCR and retained in-frame beta chains. Every CDR3 protein is listed once, alongside the most common genes and DNA of its rows. TCRdb assigned the V and J calls; the authors' analysis was not used. The sample has 1.5 million to 2 million distinct CDR3 sequences on record, around a third of them singletons. The ten largest clones take up under 0.35% of the sample.

Study-wide findings and limitations: Abundant cord blood beta clonotypes carried fewer insertions; young adult naive repertoires showed a weaker similar trend, while memory repertoires showed none. Zero-insertion analyses could be partly confounded by invariant T cells such as MAIT and iNKT, though diverse VJ usage argued against such confounding for most clonotypes. The excess sharing between twins in beta out-of-frame sequences was weaker because fewer shared sequences reduced the signal-to-noise ratio. Because the same donors could not be followed over many years, the conclusions relied on cross-sectional statistical analysis. Out-of-frame TCR alpha sequences shared between twins showed an excess of low generation-probability sequences compared with coincidental sharing between unrelated individuals. Out-of-frame TCR alpha sharing in monozygotic twins was systematically underestimated by recombination models, whereas sharing between unrelated individuals was in agreement with the recombination models.

V loses 2 bases of germline sequence and J loses 7 bases, and the interval between the two ends is 9 bases. According to the germline V gene (reference sequence), CDR1 reads PRHDT and CDR2 reads FYEKMQ. From its cysteine to its phenylalanine, the CDR3 spans 12 amino acids. Solely the CDR3 DNA is kept, with 36 bases framed from the first base. The sequencing sample was made of cord blood. This sequence uses TRBV13 and TRBJ2-7, with the D gene too uncertain to name. This clonotype was obtained from a newborn girl in good health. The nucleotide sequence reads as follows: TGTGCCAGCAGCTTACGACGAGAGGAGCAGTACTTC. This sequence encodes CASSLRREEQYF.